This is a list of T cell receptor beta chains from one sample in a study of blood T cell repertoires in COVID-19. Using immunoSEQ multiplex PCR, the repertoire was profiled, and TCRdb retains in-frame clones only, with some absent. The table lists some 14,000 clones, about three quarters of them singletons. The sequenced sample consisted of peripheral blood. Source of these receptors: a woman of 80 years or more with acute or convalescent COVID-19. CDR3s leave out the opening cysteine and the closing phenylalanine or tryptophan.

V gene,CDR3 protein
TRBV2,ASSREGNQPQH
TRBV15,ATSRGTHMGTIY
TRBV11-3,ASSLAGQGAGEQF
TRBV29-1,SGMGQGYTEAF
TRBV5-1,ASSRAAVAAQETQY
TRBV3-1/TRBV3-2,ASSQASLSPLH
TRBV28,ASSTYNEQF
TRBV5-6,ASSLGGYQPQH
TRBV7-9,ASSLTRTASYGYT
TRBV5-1,ASSAASGRGTDTQY
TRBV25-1,ATALETGAYEQY
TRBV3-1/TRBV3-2,ASSQDPGGGYT
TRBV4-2,ASSQDVGGPATQY
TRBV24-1,ATSDGRGLSQPQH
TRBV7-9,ASSPRDSRAKNIQY
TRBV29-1,SVERGSGTGELF
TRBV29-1,SVEKGSGGAYEQY
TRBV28,ASSLNYGYT
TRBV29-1,SVLPGQETQY
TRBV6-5,ASSYLNPRASDTQY
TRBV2,ASSPGTGNEKLF
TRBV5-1,ASSSGGVRQF
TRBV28,ASRTGMSGNQPQH
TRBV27,ASSHQQDSPLH
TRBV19,ASTPGGAVGELF
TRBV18,ASSPILGLAGDRENEQY
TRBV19,ASSALTGGYTGELF
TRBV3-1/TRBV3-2,ASSQDRPGTGERIDRDTEAF
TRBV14,ASSHKPWPGQGRTQY
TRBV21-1,ASSKVEGKVVVNTEAF
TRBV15,ATSRDRVTASYEQY